This T cell receptor (beta chain) was recovered during a study of blood T cell repertoires in COVID-19. This table comes from immunoSEQ multiplex PCR, and its TCRdb copy is limited to in-frame clones, with some not included. The sample lists a few hundred thousand clones; about 88% were seen once. CDR3 length: 11 amino acids. Germline V gene lookup returns CDR1 SGHDN and CDR2 FVKESK. The V end was cut by 3 bases, the J end by 7 bases, with 3 bases between. Material: peripheral blood. This clonotype was obtained from a man younger than 35 with active or convalescent COVID-19. The V gene is TRBV14, the J gene TRBJ2-2; D gene uncertain. The chain's CDR3 is CASSHHGELFF. The CDR3 nucleotides read TGTGCCAGCAGCCACCACGGGGAGCTGTTTTTT.